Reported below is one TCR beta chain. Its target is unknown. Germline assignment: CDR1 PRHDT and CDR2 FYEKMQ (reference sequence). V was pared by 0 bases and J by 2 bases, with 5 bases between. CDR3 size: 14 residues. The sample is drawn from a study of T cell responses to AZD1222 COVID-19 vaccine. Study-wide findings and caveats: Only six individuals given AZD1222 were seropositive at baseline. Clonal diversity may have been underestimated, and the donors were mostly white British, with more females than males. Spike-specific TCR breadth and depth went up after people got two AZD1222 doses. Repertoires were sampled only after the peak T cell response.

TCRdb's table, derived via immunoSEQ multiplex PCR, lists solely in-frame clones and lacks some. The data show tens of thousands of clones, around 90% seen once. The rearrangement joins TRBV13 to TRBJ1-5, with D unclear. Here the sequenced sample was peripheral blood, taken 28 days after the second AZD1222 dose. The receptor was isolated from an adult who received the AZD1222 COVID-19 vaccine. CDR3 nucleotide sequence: TGTGCCAGCAGCTTAGGTGGGCGCAATCAGCCCCAGCATTTT. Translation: CASSLGGRNQPQHF.